This TCR beta chain was identified during a study of cytomegalovirus exposure and HLA in healthy donors. Study conclusions and caveats: In a later analysis, across HLA loci, associated TCR counts were highest for DRB1, lowest for HLA-C. When a later analysis compared HLA-associated TCR beta chains with equally common others, the HLA-associated chains turned out to be more clonally expanded and to have lower generation probabilities.

There are a few counts of this clone. Its matching antigen is unknown. Trimming took off 5 bases at V and 4 bases at J, with 9 bases between the two ends. The germline gives CDR1 SEHNR, CDR2 FQNEAQ (reference sequence). The CDR3 is 12 residues long. Healthy bone marrow donors supplied every sample. The primer mix had 60 Vbeta and 13 Jbeta primers. The table came from immunoSEQ multiplex PCR; TCRdb's copy has only in-frame clones and leaves some out. The sample yields 85,000 to 100,000 clones, about three quarters seen once. Source material: PBMCs. The TCR comes from a man aged 45 to 65 in good health and CMV-seropositive. The J gene is TRBJ2-7, the V gene TRBV7-9; D may be TRBD1 (5 bases). DNA of the CDR3: TGTGCCAGCAGCCCAAGGGGTTACGAGCAGTACTTC. Its protein product is CASSPRGYEQYF.